The T cell receptor beta chain under discussion was sequenced for a study of response to subunit inactivated influenza vaccine. Study observations and caveats: T cells newly recruited by each seasonal influenza vaccination are few, the authors suggested.

TCRdb independently ran MiXCR on the RT-PCR reads; one entry per CDR3 protein. The sample holds hundreds of thousands of distinct CDR3 sequences, less than 20% seen once. Germline V gene data show CDR1 as SEHNR and CDR2 as FQNEAQ (reference sequence). The length of the CDR3 is 17 residues. V lost 1 base to trimming and J lost 5 bases; unmatched junction nucleotides: 11. Worth noting for this clonotype: Its antigen is unidentified.

This receptor was identified in a man in his fifties who received an inactivated influenza vaccine. The chain uses TRBV7-9 and TRBJ2-7; the match to TRBD1 covers 10 bases. The sample was PBMCs from blood, taken approximately 5 days after vaccination. CDR3 region: CASSLVLVRDRGDEQYF. The DNA for the CDR3 is TGTGCCAGCAGCTTAGTCCTCGTGCGGGACAGGGGCGACGAGCAGTACTTC.